A single sample gave rise to the 29 T cell receptor beta chains below, sequenced in a study of shared clonotypes between healthy human individuals (TCRdb year 2020). Preparation of the library involved the immunoSEQ multiplex PCR assay. Drawn from immuneACCESS, this table holds only the in-frame rearrangements with V and J called that TCRdb kept. Clones are partly lost; checked studies trace under half to an unresolved V gene and leave the rest unexplained. For this sample there are some 2,000,000 clones; 90% to 95% appear just once. Jointly, the top ten make up 0.13% of the sample. Sequencing was carried out using naive CD4+ T cells sorted from blood. The cell subset or site label for this specimen denotes: CD45RA+ positively selected. Receptor source: a man between 18 and 35 years old in good health.

The chain is built from TRBV9 and TRBJ2-6, with 7 bases that match TRBD1. The CDR3 consists of 16 residues. V lost 1 base to trimming and J lost 2 bases; unmatched junction nucleotides: 3. Germline V gene data show CDR1 as SGDLS and CDR2 as YYNGEE. CDR3 sequence (DNA): TGTGCCAGCAGCGTAACAGGGGACCCTGGGGCCAACGTCCTGACTTTC. This translates into CASSVTGDPGANVLTF.

This clone was seen just once. The V and J genes are TRBV18 and TRBJ2-5; D is unclear. V was pared by 3 bases and J by 5 bases, with 13 bases between. Per germline, CDR1 KGHSH and CDR2 LQKENI. CDR3 length: 14 amino acids. CDR3 in amino acids: CASSPLADGETQYF. The CDR3, as DNA: TGTGCCAGCTCACCTCTCGCGGACGGCGAGACCCAGTACTTC.

This clone was recorded only once. The rearrangement joins TRBV5-1 to TRBJ2-5; maybe TRBD1 (5 bases). CDR1 SGHRS and CDR2 YFSETQ come from the germline V gene. Trimming removed 3 bases at V and 5 bases at J, with 14 bases between. The CDR3 contains 14 residues. The CDR3 is CASSSGPGLETQYF. The CDR3 nucleotides read TGCGCCAGCAGCTCAGGGCCGGGTTTGGAGACCCAGTACTTC.

This chain joins TRBV28 and TRBJ2-3; tentatively, D is TRBD2 (6 bases). V was cut by 6 bases and J by 6 bases, with 16 bases left in between. The length of the CDR3 is 14 residues. CDR1 is MDHEN, CDR2 SYDVKM, per germline. The CDR3 DNA follows: TGTGCCAGCAGCTCCCAGGGTGGGGGGGATACGCAGTATTTT. It is translated as CASSSQGGGDTQYF.

This clone was counted between two and nine times. The CDR3 DNA reads as TGTGCCACCAGCTCCTATAATTCACCCCTCCACTTT. Amino acid sequence: CATSSYNSPLHF. V gene TRBV2 combines with J gene TRBJ1-6; D not resolved. The CDR3 spans 12 residues. Trimming cost V 10 bases and J 0 bases, with 4 bases left between them. The germline gives CDR1 SNHLY, CDR2 FYNNEI.

The CDR3 nucleotides are TGTGCCAGCACCGGGGAGCTGTTTTTT. It translates to CASTGELFF. This chain links TRBV7-9 with TRBJ2-2; D gene ambiguous. CDR1 and CDR2 (germline): SEHNR, FQNEAQ (reference sequence). CDR3 length: 9 amino acids. V dropped 7 bases and J dropped 6 bases, with 0 bases sitting between them. The entire variable domain, with the rest obtained from reference TRBV7-9 and TRBJ2-2, is as follows: DTGVSQNPRHKITKRGQNVTFRCDPISEHNRLYWYRQTLGQGPEFLTYFQNEAQLEKSRLLSDRFSAERPKGSFSTLEIQRTEQGDSAMYLCASTGELFFGEGSRLTVL.

This rearrangement joins TRBV6-6 to TRBJ2-7; D may be TRBD1 (5 bases). The CDR3 extends over 11 amino acids. Trimming removed 7 bases from V and 6 bases from J, with 10 bases in between. Germline CDR1 and CDR2: MNHNY and SVGAGI (reference sequence). CDR3: CASTGRAEQYF. The CDR3 nucleotides are TGTGCCAGCACAGGCAGGGCCGAGCAGTACTTC.

The J gene is TRBJ2-3, the V gene TRBV6-5, with 10 bases identical to TRBD1. With 5 bases clipped from V and 1 base from J, the junction kept 3 bases outside the gene matches. CDR1 and CDR2 from the germline V gene are MNHEY and SVGAGI. The CDR3 is 15 residues long. CDR3 amino acids: CASSPGTGGTDTQYF. Here the CDR3 DNA reads TGTGCCAGCAGTCCCGGGACAGGGGGCACAGATACGCAGTATTTT.

V is TRBV6-5 and J is TRBJ2-3, with D possibly matching TRBD1 (6 bases). The CDR3 runs to 12 residues. Germline assignment: CDR1 MNHEY and CDR2 SVGAGI. Trimming pared 2 bases from V and 9 bases from J, leaving 9 bases between. CDR3 amino acids: CASSYPQGTQYF. The CDR3 DNA follows: TGTGCCAGCAGTTACCCACAGGGCACGCAGTATTTT.

This rearrangement joins TRBV5-1 to TRBJ1-5; weak D call: TRBD1 (5 bases). The CDR3 has 16 residues. Looked up from germline, CDR1 is SGHRS and CDR2 is YFSETQ. Trimming removed 0 bases from V and 4 bases from J, with 14 bases in between. The CDR3 DNA reads as TGCGCCAGCAGCTTGGGAACGCTTGGGGGAAATCAGCCCCAGCATTTT. Amino acid sequence: CASSLGTLGGNQPQHF. The full variable domain, rest sourced from reference TRBV5-1 and TRBJ1-5, is KAGVTQTPRYLIKTRGQQVTLSCSPISGHRSVSWYQQTPGQGLQFLFEYFSETQRNKGNFPGRFSGRQFSNSRSEMNVSTLELGDSALYLCASSLGTLGGNQPQHFGDGTRLSIL.

This clone has more than one count but fewer than ten. The gene calls are TRBV7-8 and TRBJ1-5; D remains unclear. The CDR3 sequence is 13 residues long. From germline, CDR1 is SGHVS and CDR2 FQNEAQ. Deletions cut 5 bases from V and 7 bases from J, with 12 bases between. Here the CDR3 DNA reads TGTGCCAGCAGCCCCAGTCGGGTCCAGCCCCAGCATTTT. It yields the protein CASSPSRVQPQHF.

V usage is TRBV2 and J usage is TRBJ2-7; TRBD1 aligns across 7 bases. The CDR3 contains 12 residues. The trim removed 6 bases at V and 7 bases at J, leaving 6 bases unmatched. Germline V gene lookup returns CDR1 SNHLY and CDR2 FYNNEI. CDR3 nucleotide sequence: TGTGCCAGCAGCGGACAGGAACCAGAGCAGTACTTC. Its translation is CASSGQEPEQYF. Using reference TRBV2 and TRBJ2-7 for the parts outside the CDR3, the full variable domain is EPEVTQTPSHQVTQMGQEVILRCVPISNHLYFYWYRQILGQKVEFLVSFYNNEISEKSEIFDDQFSVERPDGSNFTLKIRSTKLEDSAMYFCASSGQEPEQYFGPGTRLTVT.

The J gene is TRBJ2-5, the V gene TRBV7-2; 9 bases align to TRBD1. The ends lost 7 bases at V and 5 bases at J; junction bases unmatched: 8. The CDR3 contains 14 residues. Germline assignment: CDR1 SGHTA and CDR2 FQGNSA. The DNA for the CDR3 is TGTGCCAGCAATTTGGGGACAGGGTTTGAGACCCAGTACTTC. Protein sequence: CASNLGTGFETQYF.

Details on this clone: The sample contains more than one DNA sequence encoding this CDR3. The rearrangement uses TRBV6-1 and TRBJ1-1, with D possibly TRBD1 on 5 matching bases. The CDR3 is 13 residues long. CDR1 is MNHNS, CDR2 SASEGT, per germline. Trimming shortened V by 8 bases and J by 1 base, and 11 bases separated the two germline ends. The CDR3 sequence is CASSGTENTEAFF. DNA of the CDR3: TGTGCCAGCTCTGGGACGGAGAACACTGAAGCTTTCTTT.

The chain couples TRBV4-1 to TRBJ2-6; D is perhaps TRBD2 (5 bases). This CDR3 has 16 amino acids. V was pared by 0 bases and J by 1 base, with 7 bases between. From germline, CDR1 is MGHRA and CDR2 YSYEKL. The CDR3 nucleotides read TGCGCCAGCAGCCAAGAAGGGAGTTCTGGGGCCAACGTCCTGACTTTC. As protein: CASSQEGSSGANVLTF.

The count of this clone is one. J is TRBJ1-2 and V is TRBV6-5, with 7 bases fitting TRBD1. V lost 6 bases and J lost 5; bases outside the gene matches: 12. The CDR3 length is 15 residues. Germline V lookup: CDR1 MNHEY, CDR2 SVGAGI. The CDR3 region has the DNA TGTGCCAGCAGCTCAACAGAGACAGGGTGGTATGGCTACACCTTC. This encodes CASSSTETGWYGYTF.

V and J are TRBV6-5 and TRBJ2-7; TRBD2 agrees at 7 bases. Germline V lookup: CDR1 MNHEY, CDR2 SVGAGI. This CDR3 comprises 15 residues. J lost 3 bases, V lost 2 bases, and 7 bases had no gene match. CDR3 protein: CASSYRSSGFYEQYF. In DNA, the CDR3 is TGTGCCAGCAGTTACAGGTCTAGCGGATTCTACGAGCAGTACTTC.

This clone was counted a single time. The chain is built from TRBV7-6 and TRBJ2-3; 7 bases are a match to TRBD2. This CDR3 contains 16 residues. Germline V CDR1 and CDR2: SGHVS, FNYEAQ. The V and J ends lost 3 bases and 5 bases, in that order; junction bases with no gene match: 11. The CDR3 loop is CASSLREGGPIDTQYF. The CDR3 nucleotides are TGTGCCAGCAGCTTGAGAGAGGGAGGGCCTATAGATACGCAGTATTTT.

This chain connects TRBV10-3 to TRBJ2-3; no reliable D call. With 3 bases removed from V and 2 bases from J, the gap between germline ends came to 6 bases. Germline assignment: CDR1 ENHRY and CDR2 SYGVKD. The CDR3 extends over 13 amino acids. The DNA for the CDR3 is TGTGCCATCAGTGATATCCCCACAGATACGCAGTATTTT. Residues: CAISDIPTDTQYF.

The J gene is TRBJ2-7, the V gene TRBV10-2; 13 bases are shared with TRBD2. The CDR3 length is 13 residues. Germline CDR1 WSHSY, CDR2 SAAADI. After removal of 6 bases from V and 11 bases from J, the junction contained 7 bases not matched to a gene. The CDR3 DNA follows: TGCGCCAGCAGCGGAGAGGGGACTAGCGGGAAGTACTTC. This translates into CASSGEGTSGKYF.

The chain has TRBV19 and TRBJ2-7; weak D call: TRBD1 (5 bases). CDR3 length: 12 amino acids. The germline V and J ends were trimmed by 3 bases and 6 bases, with 9 bases remaining between them. Germline V gene data show CDR1 as LNHDA and CDR2 as SQIVND (reference sequence). CDR3 nucleotides: TGTGCCAGTAGTATTATAGGGGCCGAGCAGTACTTC. This gives the protein CASSIIGAEQYF.

This chain uses TRBV11-3 with TRBJ2-5; no clear D gene. This CDR3 has 14 residues. Germline CDR1 and CDR2: SGHNT and YENEEA. V lost 1 base and J 4 bases, leaving 10 bases between the germline ends. The CDR3 loop is CASSLGRSGETQYF. The CDR3 bases are TGTGCCAGCAGCTTAGGTCGTTCGGGAGAGACCCAGTACTTC.

The CDR3 nucleotides read TGTGCCTGGAGGCTCAGGGGGGATGGCGGGACCCAGTACTTC. The encoded protein is CAWRLRGDGGTQYF. The V and J genes are TRBV30 and TRBJ2-5, with D tentatively TRBD1 (7 bases). Deletions cut 3 bases from V and 7 bases from J, with 18 bases between. Germline loops: CDR1 GTSNPN, CDR2 SVGIG (reference sequence). The CDR3 length is 14 residues.

The genes are TRBV5-4 and TRBJ2-3, with D possibly TRBD2 on 6 matching bases. V lost 0 bases, J lost 1 base, and 12 bases lay in between. CDR3 length: 16 residues. Germline loops: CDR1 SGHNT, CDR2 YYREEE (reference sequence). Here the CDR3 DNA reads TGTGCCAGCAGCTTGGCGGGGACTTGGGGCACAGATACGCAGTATTTT. It encodes CASSLAGTWGTDTQYF.

Notes on this clone: This specimen includes other DNA sequences encoding the same CDR3. J is TRBJ1-4 and V is TRBV30, with a tentative D call TRBD1 (5 bases). Germline values: CDR1 GTSNPN, CDR2 SVGIG (reference sequence). CDR3 length equals 11 residues. Trimming left V 5 bases short and J 8 bases short, with 9 bases between. The CDR3 DNA reads as TGTGCCTGGGCCGGGGGGGAAAAACTGTTTTTT. Translated: CAWAGGEKLFF.

This chain links TRBV5-1 with TRBJ1-4; 9 nucleotides agree with TRBD1. V was pared by 3 bases and J by 17 bases, with 5 bases of the junction left unmatched. The germline CDR1 and CDR2 sequences are SGHRS and YFSETQ. The CDR3 runs 11 residues. CDR3 sequence reads: CASSCLGQGFF. In DNA form, the CDR3 reads TGCGCCAGCAGCTGTTTGGGACAGGGATTTTTT.

J is TRBJ1-2 and V is TRBV5-1, with 7 positions matching TRBD1. Germline loops: CDR1 SGHRS, CDR2 YFSETQ. V dropped 4 bases and J dropped 3; count of bases not matched to a gene: 12. The CDR3 totals 16 residues. CDR3 in DNA: TGCGCCAGCAGCCCTGGACAGGACCTCGGGGACTATGGCTACACCTTC. It yields the protein CASSPGQDLGDYGYTF.

V gene TRBV7-8 combines with J gene TRBJ1-2, with 7 bases fitting TRBD1. This CDR3 is built from 16 residues. The germline V gene encodes CDR1 SGHVS and CDR2 FQNEAQ. Trimming took 1 base from V and 6 from J; bases not matched to a gene: 11. CDR3 coding DNA: TGTGCCAGCAGCTTAGGCGGGGCCAGGGGGTTCGATGGCTACACCTTC. It encodes CASSLGGARGFDGYTF.

The chain links TRBV6-5 to TRBJ2-1; 7 bases map to TRBD1. Germline V gene data show CDR1 as MNHEY and CDR2 as SVGAGI. The CDR3 loop spans 13 amino acids. The junction had 4 bases not matched to a gene; V was cut back by 5 bases and J by 6 bases. CDR3 DNA: TGTGCCAGCAGTGCTGCAGGGGGCAATGAGCAGTTCTTC. Encoded protein: CASSAAGGNEQFF.